Below, one T cell receptor beta chain is given with its context. Its antigen is as yet unknown. This entry is derived from a study of T cells in Graves' hyperthyroidism and ophthalmopathy. TCR beta CDR3 regions were amplified from RNA. Using the HTBI primer set, a first-round RT-PCR was run on the TCR CDR3. Via MiXCR, TCRdb re-called the multiplex PCR reads, giving one row per CDR3 protein. The sample has about 500,000 distinct CDR3 sequences; over 15% are singletons. This CDR3 spans 16 amino acids. V was pared by 3 bases and J by 2 bases, with 7 bases of the junction left unmatched. CDR1 is LGHNA and CDR2 is YSLEER in the germline V gene. General observations from the study: The blood repertoire included most of the expanded thyroid clonotypes above 0.001.

The TCR originated in a woman under 30 with Graves' hyperthyroidism. V is TRBV4-3 and J is TRBJ1-1; 9 nucleotides align to TRBD1. The sample consisted of blood. The CDR3 region is CASSHLGGQGNTEAFF. The CDR3 DNA reads as TGCGCCAGCAGCCACCTCGGGGGACAGGGAAACACTGAAGCTTTCTTT.